This TCR beta chain is drawn from a study of cytomegalovirus exposure and HLA in healthy donors (TCRdb year 2017). Regarding the study in general: An earlier analysis of approximately 640 of the donors reported 276 Gb of sequence data and more than 90 million unique TCR beta sequences from roughly 200 million T cells. In the later analysis, no new phenotypic data were used to find candidate immune exposures; instead, reliance was placed on TCR beta sequences and their occurrence across donors. HLA typing included class I and class II loci at four-digit resolution. Because of strong linkage in the cohort, roughly five DR-DQ haplotypes were treated as single units for association and clustering. To study patterns of TCR occurrence, a later analysis re-analyzed previously published TCR beta repertoires from 550 to 800 donors and added high-resolution HLA genotyping. An earlier analysis of about 600 of the donors used high-throughput TCR beta sequencing to judge whether each TCR beta V gene segment behaved as functional or pseudogenic. The number of donors typed differed by locus, with roughly 620-630 for A, B, C, DRB1 and DQB1, about 500 for DQA1, 600 to 610 for DPA1, and some 450 for DPB1. The aim of the study was to test whether cataloging public T cell receptors could identify signatures of past pathogen exposure. On average, 235,054 unique TCR beta nucleotide sequences were sequenced per donor among some 420 genotyped donors of the cohort, with around 19% of those sequences being non-productive. Besides the first cohort of approximately 710 subjects, a separate validation cohort made up of roughly 120 different subjects was used. The study combined high-throughput TCR immunosequencing, statistical association of individual TCRs with disease status, and machine learning to predict cytomegalovirus infection status. A later genetic analysis took genome-wide SNP genotypes for about 65% of the roughly 670 donors and used that subset as a discovery cohort. The genetic ancestry cluster associated with self-reported Caucasian donors included 65% to 90% of the roughly 400 genotyped donors. The study used immunosequencing to profile the T cell repertoires of 666 subjects and linked those repertoires to cytomegalovirus serostatus. An early release that covered fewer than 800 HLA-typed donors contained about 290 gigabases of sequencing data and about 84 million unique TCR sequences. Alongside the repertoire data, information on donor age, sex, ethnicity and CMV serostatus was compiled. All discovery cohort repertoires had been generated using a single sequencing platform. What the study reported, not specific to this receptor: Because HLA typing was unavailable for some donors at each locus, only the typed subset was used in association tests. Compared with equally common non-associated chains, HLA-associated TCR beta chains in a later analysis were more clonally expanded and had lower generation probabilities. Linkage disequilibrium might explain the correlated functional status among segregating V segments, but an unknown experimental factor could not be excluded. When HLA alleles, especially DR and DQ, strongly co-occurred, attributing TCR associations to individual alleles was difficult. A few of the identified cytomegalovirus-associated TCR beta chains were confirmed in vitro to be specific for cytomegalovirus antigens. Immune exposure information for the cohort was limited to CMV serostatus. Only TCR beta chains were sequenced in this cohort, and the absence of alpha or paired-chain data limited detectable features. A later analysis reported that several top co-occurrence clusters appeared linked to parvovirus B19, influenza, CMV and Epstein-Barr virus. Specific HLA alleles were associated with about 17,000 TCR beta sequences at a false discovery rate of 0.05 in a later analysis. The study listed over 150 TCR beta chains as associated with cytomegalovirus. The sequencing pipeline was judged likely to have produced a cluster of highly shared sequence variants as a technical artifact. Compared with the approximately 710-donor mean, donors in an Asian-associated ancestry cluster had fewer N-insertions in productive TCRs, according to a later genetic analysis. It was suggested by the authors that the approach could potentially be generalized to other disease states and immunological phenotypes. A further reported finding was that TCR beta sequences accurately predicted the HLA-A and HLA-B alleles for most subjects in the first cohort. The earlier analysis of fewer than 750 of the donors excluded fewer than 20 rarely observed V segments, including chromosome 9 orphons, because counts were too low. V-gene and J-gene trimming of TCR beta chains was associated with a missense DCLRE1C variant in a later genetic analysis, and the association was replicated in an independent cohort. Some IMGT-functional V segments, including TRBV6-2 and TRBV6-3, could not be distinguished by the 87-base-pair reads and were therefore excluded. While some public TCRs were present in many individuals, most TCR sequences turned up only very rarely across donors. In both the original and validation cohorts, the classifier was reported to diagnose cytomegalovirus status with high specificity and sensitivity. In a later analysis, the rate of TCR association differed among HLA loci, with DRB1 alleles having the most associated TCRs and HLA-C alleles having the fewest. According to a later analysis, most CMV-associated TCR beta chains appeared to be HLA-restricted, and the HLA associations seemed to be driven largely by CMV exposure. Sequencing depth was assumed to be roughly uniform across donors in the presence/absence analyses, though that assumption may not hold. An earlier analysis of around 600 of the donors showed that most TCR beta V segments appeared in productive rearrangements either about 87% or about 30% of the time, which broadly matched IMGT annotations.

Unmatched junction bases come to 15, with V trimmed by 4 bases and J by 2 bases. The germline V gene specifies KGHSH as CDR1 and LQKENI as CDR2. The CDR3 holds 19 amino acids from the cysteine to the phenylalanine. Kept here is only the CDR3 DNA, which spans 57 bases and is read in frame from base 1. Receptors were amplified or captured by the immunoSEQ multiplex PCR assay. A mixture of 60 forward primers for TCR Vbeta segments and 13 reverse primers for TCR Jbeta segments was used in the multiplex PCR. The CDR3 region of rearranged TCR beta genes was amplified from genomic DNA by a multiplex PCR assay. The Illumina HiSeq System was used to sequence the amplified TCR beta libraries as 87-base-pair reads. For the original study's pipeline: A later analysis tallied around 82 million unique TCR beta chains across the 550 to 850 repertoires, and about 12 million of those chains were shared by two or more donors. Raw reads were error-corrected and collapsed into unique sequences with a nearest-neighbor algorithm that merged closely related sequences to remove PCR and sequencing errors. CDR3 sequences were aligned to IMGT reference sequences to assign V, D and J gene segments. For a sequence to be retained, a match of at least six nucleotides to both a V gene segment and a J gene segment was required. A rearrangement counted as productive if the CDR3 had no stop codons and remained in frame with V and J, and every other rearrangement counted as non-productive. CDR3 was defined according to IMGT convention as the region running from the second conserved V-encoded cysteine to the conserved J-encoded phenylalanine. In an earlier analysis of roughly 580 of the donors, sequences lacking an unambiguous match to a single V gene segment were excluded. In an earlier analysis of approximately 560 of the donors, a V segment was called functional when productive rearrangements were above 56.7%, and segregating when the standard deviation between donors exceeded 5%. A statistical classification framework was developed to diagnose cytomegalovirus status using the catalog of TCR beta chain sequences. A later analysis assigned V and J genes by comparing TCR nucleotide sequences with IMGT/GENE-DB human TR gene sequences. A later analysis assigned CDR3 sequences and most-parsimonious VDJ recombination scenarios with the TCRdist pipeline. In a later analysis, every TCR beta chain was defined by the combination of its CDR3 amino acid sequence and its V-gene family, and reads without a unique V-gene family were dropped. To address suspected cross-contamination and a sequencing artifact, a later analysis removed around 600 highly shared, low-generation-probability nucleotide sequences. In a later analysis, a clonal expansion index for each public chain was calculated from normalized within-repertoire ranks of inferred template counts. A later analysis computed generation probabilities with a VDJ recombination model fitted to out-of-frame rearrangements, and checked the results against IGoR. In a later analysis, hypergeometric tests were used to score TCR-TCR, TCR-HLA and TCR-CMV co-occurrence, with a repertoire-size bias correction applied to TCR pairs. To estimate false discovery rates, a later analysis permuted the HLA or CMV assignments 20 times. In a later analysis, co-occurring TCRs were grouped with DBSCAN, and TCRdist sequence similarity was added when clustering was performed within HLA-allele-positive subsets. For co-occurrence clustering, repertoires with fewer than 30,000 or more than 120,000 public chains were excluded, along with 4 to 6 repertoires with anomalous nucleotide sharing. TCRdb stores this immuneACCESS table with in-frame sequences only. Part of the clones is absent; in the studies checked, under half of the shortfall reflects unresolved V genes, and no reason is known for the rest. The V and J calls and clone size come from that table; D and trimming were worked out from the DNA. The sample data list 35,000 to 40,000 clones, and around 77% of these were observed just once. The ten largest make up 7% to 10% of the sample.

The cohort comprised several hundred healthy bone marrow donors. At the time of sampling, all cohort members were nominally healthy, though unrecorded immune exposures were likely present. The donor tested CMV seropositive and was one of the 289 seropositive cohort members. A peripheral blood sample was provided by each donor, and peripheral blood mononuclear cells were used for TCR beta sequencing. Genomic DNA was extracted from the blood cell samples with the Qiagen DNeasy Blood Extraction Kit. Regarding this clone: The target of this receptor is not known. Base-call qualities are not available, and no considerably larger clone is one nucleotide away.

The sequence is built from TRBV18 and TRBJ1-5, with 9 central nucleotides matching TRBD1. Sequences were obtained from PBMCs. The clonotype comes from a woman aged 25 to 39 in good health and CMV-seropositive. Here is the DNA: TGTGCCAGCTCACGCCAAGGGGGACAGGGTTGGAATGGCAATCAGCCCCAGCATTTT. It encodes CASSRQGGQGWNGNQPQHF.